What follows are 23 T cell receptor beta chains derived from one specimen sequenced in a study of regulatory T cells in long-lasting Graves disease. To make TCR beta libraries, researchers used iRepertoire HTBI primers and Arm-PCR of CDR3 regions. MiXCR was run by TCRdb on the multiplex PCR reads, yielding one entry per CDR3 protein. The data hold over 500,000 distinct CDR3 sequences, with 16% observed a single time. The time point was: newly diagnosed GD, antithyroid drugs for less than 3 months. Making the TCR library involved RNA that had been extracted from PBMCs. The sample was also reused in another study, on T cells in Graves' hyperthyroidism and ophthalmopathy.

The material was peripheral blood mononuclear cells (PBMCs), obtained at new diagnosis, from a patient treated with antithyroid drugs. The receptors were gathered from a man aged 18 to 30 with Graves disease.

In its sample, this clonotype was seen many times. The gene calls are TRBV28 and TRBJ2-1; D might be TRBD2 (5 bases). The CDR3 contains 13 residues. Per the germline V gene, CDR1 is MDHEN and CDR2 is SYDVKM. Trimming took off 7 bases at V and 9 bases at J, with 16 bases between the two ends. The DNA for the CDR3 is TGTGCCAGCACCCCCATTCTGAGCGGTGAGCAGTTCTTC. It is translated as CASTPILSGEQFF.

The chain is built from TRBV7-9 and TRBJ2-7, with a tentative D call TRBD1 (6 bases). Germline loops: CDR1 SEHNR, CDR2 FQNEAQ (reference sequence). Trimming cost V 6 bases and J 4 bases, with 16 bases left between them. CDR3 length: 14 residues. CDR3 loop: CASSFMPDSYEQYF. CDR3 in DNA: TGTGCCAGCAGTTTTATGCCGGACAGTTACGAGCAGTACTTC.

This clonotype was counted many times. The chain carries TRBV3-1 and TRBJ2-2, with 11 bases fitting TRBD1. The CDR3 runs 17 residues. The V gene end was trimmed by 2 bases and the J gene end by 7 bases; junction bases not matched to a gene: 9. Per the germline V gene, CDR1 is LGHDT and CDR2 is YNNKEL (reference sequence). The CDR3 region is CASSQKSGQGAGGELFF. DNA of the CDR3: TGTGCCAGCAGCCAAAAGTCAGGACAGGGGGCTGGCGGGGAGCTGTTTTTT.

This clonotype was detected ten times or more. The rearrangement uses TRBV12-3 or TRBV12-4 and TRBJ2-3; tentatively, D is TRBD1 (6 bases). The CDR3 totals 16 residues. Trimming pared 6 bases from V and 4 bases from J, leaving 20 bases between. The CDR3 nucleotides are TGTGCCAGCAGCATTAGGGGGAGTGGGCCGGCAGATACGCAGTATTTT. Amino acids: CASSIRGSGPADTQYF.

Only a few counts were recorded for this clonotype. CDR3: CSAPSGSMETQYF. DNA of the CDR3: TGCAGTGCCCCTAGCGGGAGCATGGAGACCCAGTACTTC. The rearrangement uses TRBV20-1 and TRBJ2-5; TRBD2 matches at 10 bases. V lost 6 bases, J lost 5 bases, and 6 bases stayed unmatched. CDR3 size: 13 residues. Germline loops: CDR1 DFQATT, CDR2 SNEGSKA (reference sequence).

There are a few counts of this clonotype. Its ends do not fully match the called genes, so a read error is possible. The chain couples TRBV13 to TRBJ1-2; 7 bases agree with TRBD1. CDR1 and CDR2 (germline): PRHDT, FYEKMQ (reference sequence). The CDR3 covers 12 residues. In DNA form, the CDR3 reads TGTGCCAGCAGATTAGGGACAGATGGCTACACCTTC. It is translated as CASRLGTDGYTF. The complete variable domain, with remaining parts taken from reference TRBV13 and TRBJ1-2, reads AAGVIQSPRHLIKEKRETATLKCYPIPRHDTVYWYQQGPGQDPQFLISFYEKMQSDKGSIPDRFSAQQFSDYHSELNMSSLELGDSALYFCASRLGTDGYTFGSGTRLTVV.

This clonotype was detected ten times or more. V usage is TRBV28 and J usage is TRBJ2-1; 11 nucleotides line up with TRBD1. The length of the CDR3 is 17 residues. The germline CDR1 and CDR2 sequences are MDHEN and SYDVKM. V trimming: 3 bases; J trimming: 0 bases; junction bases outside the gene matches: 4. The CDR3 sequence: CASSFSDRGHSYNEQFF. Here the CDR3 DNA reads TGTGCCAGCAGTTTTTCGGACAGGGGGCACTCCTACAATGAGCAGTTCTTC.

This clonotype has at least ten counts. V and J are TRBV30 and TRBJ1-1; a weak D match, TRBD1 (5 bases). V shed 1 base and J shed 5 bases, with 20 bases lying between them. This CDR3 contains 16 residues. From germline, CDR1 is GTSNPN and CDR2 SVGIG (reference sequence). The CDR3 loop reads CAWSGWLRSGITEAFF. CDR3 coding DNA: TGTGCCTGGAGTGGGTGGCTTCGGTCAGGGATTACTGAAGCTTTCTTT.

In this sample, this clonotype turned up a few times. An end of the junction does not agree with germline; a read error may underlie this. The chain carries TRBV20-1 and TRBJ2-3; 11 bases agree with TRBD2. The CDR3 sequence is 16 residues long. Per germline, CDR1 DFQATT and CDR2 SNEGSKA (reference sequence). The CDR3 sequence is CSARTPASGRLDTQYF. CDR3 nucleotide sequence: TGCAGTGCTAGAACACCGGCTAGCGGGAGGCTGGATACTCAGTATTTT.

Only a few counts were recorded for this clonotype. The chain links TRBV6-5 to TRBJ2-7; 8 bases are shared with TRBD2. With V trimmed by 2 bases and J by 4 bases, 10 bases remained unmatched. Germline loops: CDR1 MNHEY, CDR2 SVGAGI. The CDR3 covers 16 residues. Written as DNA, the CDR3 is TGTGCCAGCAGTTACCGCCCTAGCGGGCTCCCTTACGAGCAGTACTTC. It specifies CASSYRPSGLPYEQYF.

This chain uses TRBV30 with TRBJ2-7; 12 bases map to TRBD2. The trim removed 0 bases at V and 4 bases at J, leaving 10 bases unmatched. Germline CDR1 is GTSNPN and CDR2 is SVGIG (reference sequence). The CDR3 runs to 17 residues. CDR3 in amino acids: CAWSVWGLAGGGYEQYF. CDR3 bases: TGTGCCTGGAGTGTATGGGGGCTAGCGGGAGGGGGTTACGAGCAGTACTTC. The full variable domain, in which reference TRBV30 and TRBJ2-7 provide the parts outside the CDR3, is SQTIHQWPATLVQPVGSPLSLECTVEGTSNPNLYWYRQAAGRGLQLLFYSVGIGQISSEVPQNLSASRPQDRQFILSSKKLLLSDSGFYLCAWSVWGLAGGGYEQYFGPGTRLTVT.

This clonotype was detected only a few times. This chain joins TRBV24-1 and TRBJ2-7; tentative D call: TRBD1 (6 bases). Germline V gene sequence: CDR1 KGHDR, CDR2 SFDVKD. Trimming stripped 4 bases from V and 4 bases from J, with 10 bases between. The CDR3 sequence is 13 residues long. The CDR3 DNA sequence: TGTGCCACCAGTGACCCGACAGGTTACGAGCAGTACTTC. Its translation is CATSDPTGYEQYF.

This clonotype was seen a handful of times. The CDR3 DNA sequence: TGTGCCAGCAGTTATATGGGGGGCAGTGGAAACACCATATATTTT. Protein product: CASSYMGGSGNTIYF. The chain is built from TRBV6-5 and TRBJ1-3; TRBD1 might be the D (6 bases). Germline CDR1 is MNHEY and CDR2 is SVGAGI. V was shortened by 3 bases and J by 3 bases, with 12 bases between the two germline ends. The CDR3 covers 15 residues.

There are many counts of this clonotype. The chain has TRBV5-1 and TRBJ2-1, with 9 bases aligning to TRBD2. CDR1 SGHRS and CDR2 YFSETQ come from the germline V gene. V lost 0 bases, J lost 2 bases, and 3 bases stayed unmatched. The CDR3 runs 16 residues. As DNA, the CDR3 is TGCGCCAGCAGCTTGGGGCTAGCGGGAACCTACAATGAGCAGTTCTTC. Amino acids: CASSLGLAGTYNEQFF.

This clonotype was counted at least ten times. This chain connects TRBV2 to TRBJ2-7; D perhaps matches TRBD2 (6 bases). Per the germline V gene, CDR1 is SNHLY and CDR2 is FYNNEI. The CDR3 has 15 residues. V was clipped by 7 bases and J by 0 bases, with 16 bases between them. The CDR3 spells CASKVAGTPSYEQYF. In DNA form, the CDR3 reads TGTGCCAGCAAGGTGGCCGGGACTCCCTCCTACGAGCAGTACTTC. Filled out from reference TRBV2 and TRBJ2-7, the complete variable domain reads EPEVTQTPSHQVTQMGQEVILRCVPISNHLYFYWYRQILGQKVEFLVSFYNNEISEKSEIFDDQFSVERPDGSNFTLKIRSTKLEDSAMYFCASKVAGTPSYEQYFGPGTRLTVT.

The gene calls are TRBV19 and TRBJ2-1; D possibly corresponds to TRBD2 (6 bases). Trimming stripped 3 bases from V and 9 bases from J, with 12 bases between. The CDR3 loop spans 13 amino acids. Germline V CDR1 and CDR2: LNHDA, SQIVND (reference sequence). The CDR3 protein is CASSIPGAGEQFF. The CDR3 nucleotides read TGTGCCAGTAGTATCCCGGGAGCCGGTGAGCAGTTCTTC.

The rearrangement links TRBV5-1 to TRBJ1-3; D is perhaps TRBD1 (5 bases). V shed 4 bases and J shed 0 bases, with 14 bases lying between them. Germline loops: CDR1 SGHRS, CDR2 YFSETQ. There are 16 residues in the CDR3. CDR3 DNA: TGCGCCAGCAGCCCTGGGGGGAGAAGCTCTGGAAACACCATATATTTT. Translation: CASSPGGRSSGNTIYF.

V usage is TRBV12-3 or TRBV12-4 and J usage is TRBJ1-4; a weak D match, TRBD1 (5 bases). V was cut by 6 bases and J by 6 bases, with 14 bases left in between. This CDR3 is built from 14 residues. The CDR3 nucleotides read TGTGCCAGCAGCACTGAGGGGAAGGATGAAAAACTGTTTTTT. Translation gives CASSTEGKDEKLFF.

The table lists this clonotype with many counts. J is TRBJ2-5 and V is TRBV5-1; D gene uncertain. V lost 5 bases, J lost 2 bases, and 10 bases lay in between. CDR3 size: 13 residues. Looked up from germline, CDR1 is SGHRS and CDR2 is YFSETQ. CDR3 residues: CASSSENQETQYF. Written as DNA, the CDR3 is TGCGCCAGCAGTTCCGAGAATCAAGAGACCCAGTACTTC.

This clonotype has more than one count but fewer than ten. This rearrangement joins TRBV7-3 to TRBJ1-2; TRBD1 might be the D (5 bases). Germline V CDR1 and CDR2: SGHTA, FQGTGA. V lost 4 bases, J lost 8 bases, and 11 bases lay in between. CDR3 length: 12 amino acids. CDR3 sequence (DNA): TGTGCCAGCAGCTGGGACCCTGGGGGCTACACCTTC. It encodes CASSWDPGGYTF.

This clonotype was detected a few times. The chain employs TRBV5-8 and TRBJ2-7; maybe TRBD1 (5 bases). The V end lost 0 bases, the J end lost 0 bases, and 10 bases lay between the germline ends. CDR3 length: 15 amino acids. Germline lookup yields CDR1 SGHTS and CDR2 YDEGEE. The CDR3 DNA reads TGTGCCAGCAGCTTGGGAGACAGCACCTCCTACGAGCAGTACTTC. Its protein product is CASSLGDSTSYEQYF.

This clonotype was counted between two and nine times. Here the CDR3 reads CASVGLAINTDTQYF. For the CDR3, the DNA is TGTGCCAGCGTGGGACTAGCGATAAACACAGATACGCAGTATTTT. The V and J genes are TRBV2 and TRBJ2-3, with 10 bases identical to TRBD2. Per germline, CDR1 SNHLY and CDR2 FYNNEI. This CDR3 comprises 15 residues. J lost 2 bases, V lost 8 bases, and 7 bases had no gene match.

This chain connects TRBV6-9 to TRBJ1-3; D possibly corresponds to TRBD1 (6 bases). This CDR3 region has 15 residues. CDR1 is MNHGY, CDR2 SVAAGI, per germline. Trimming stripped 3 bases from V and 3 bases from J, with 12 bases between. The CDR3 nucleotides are TGTGCCAGCAGTTACGCCACAGGGTTTGGAAACACCATATATTTT. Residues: CASSYATGFGNTIYF.